The source of this T cell receptor beta chain is a study of PD-1 blockade in classical Hodgkin lymphoma. Whole-study results and caveats: Newly diagnosed patients were reported to start with lower TCR diversity than healthy donors. Exclusion covered patients beginning nivolumab under 1 year post-ASCT. CD4+ but not CD8+ TCR diversity rose significantly by C4D1. Prior to therapy, complete responders displayed diversity much like that of newly diagnosed patients.

Autologous stem cell transplantation was followed by relapse in every patient, and brentuximab vedotin exposure varied. A word on this clone: What it binds is unknown.

Using immunoSEQ multiplex PCR, the repertoire was profiled, and TCRdb retains in-frame clones only, with some absent. The data contain tens of thousands of clones, more than 80% of them singletons. Germline CDR1 MNHGY, CDR2 SVAAGI. The ends were cut back, 6 bases at V and 0 bases at J, with 23 bases in the middle. The CDR3 loop spans 19 amino acids. The rearrangement uses TRBV6-9 and TRBJ2-2; tentative D call: TRBD1 (5 bases). Sequencing was performed on peripheral blood mononuclear cells (PBMCs), taken at baseline. The source is a human donor with classical Hodgkin lymphoma. CDR3 DNA sequence: TGTGCCAGCAGAAAAACACGGAAGGGGCGAAGTGCGAACACCGGGGAGCTGTTTTTT. Translation: CASRKTRKGRSANTGELFF.